What follows are 9 T cell receptor beta chains derived from one specimen sequenced in a study of cytomegalovirus exposure and HLA in healthy donors. The primer mix had 60 Vbeta and 13 Jbeta primers. The table came from immunoSEQ multiplex PCR; TCRdb's copy has only in-frame clones and leaves some out. Among 130,000 to 150,000 clones listed, approximately 79% were seen once. The sequencing sample was made of PBMCs. Receptors were obtained from a middle-aged woman in good health and CMV-seropositive.

With respect to this clone: The junction shows a germline mismatch at one end, possibly a read error. The V and J genes are TRBV7-9 and TRBJ1-1; D ambiguous. The CDR3 is 15 residues long. Germline V CDR1 and CDR2: SEHNR, FQNEAQ (reference sequence). CDR3 DNA sequence: TGTTCCAGCAGCTTAGACGGCGGAATGAACACTGAAGCTTTCTTT. Amino acid sequence: CSSSLDGGMNTEAFF.

The chain links TRBV30 to TRBJ2-3; 10 nucleotides match TRBD2. The CDR3 is 14 amino acids. CDR1 GTSNPN and CDR2 SVGIG come from the germline V gene (reference sequence). With 2 bases clipped from V and 7 bases from J, the junction kept 6 bases outside the gene matches. CDR3 protein: CAWSRSSGGYTQYF. Here the CDR3 DNA reads TGTGCCTGGAGTCGGTCTAGCGGGGGATATACGCAGTATTTT.

The genes are TRBV18 and TRBJ1-3; D is perhaps TRBD1 (5 bases). CDR3 length: 19 amino acids. Germline CDR1 and CDR2: KGHSH and LQKENI. Trimming removed 3 bases from V and 0 bases from J, with 21 bases in between. CDR3 DNA: TGTGCCAGCTCACCCACCACCCCATCGACAGTCTCCTCTGGAAACACCATATATTTT. Amino acid sequence: CASSPTTPSTVSSGNTIYF.

The rearrangement uses TRBV18 and TRBJ1-2; TRBD1 matches 8 bases. The germline CDR1 and CDR2 sequences are KGHSH and LQKENI. Trimming removed 5 bases from V and 2 bases from J; junction bases left unmatched: 4. The CDR3 runs to 14 residues. This CDR3 reads CASSAQGANYGYTF. CDR3 nucleotide sequence: TGTGCCAGCTCAGCGCAGGGGGCCAACTATGGCTACACCTTC.

This clone was seen once. The V call is TRBV2, the J call TRBJ1-5, with 7 bases lining up with TRBD1. Trimming removed 6 bases from V and 5 bases from J; junction bases left unmatched: 4. Germline V gene lookup returns CDR1 SNHLY and CDR2 FYNNEI. The CDR3 is 13 amino acids. CDR3 residues: CASSRDSYQPQHF. The CDR3 DNA follows: TGTGCCAGCAGCCGGGACAGCTATCAGCCCCAGCATTTT.

The V gene is TRBV2, the J gene TRBJ2-7; 12 nucleotides line up with TRBD2. Unmatched junction bases numbered 7, after V lost 7 bases and J lost 6 bases. Per the germline V gene, CDR1 is SNHLY and CDR2 is FYNNEI. There are 14 residues in the CDR3. The CDR3 nucleotides read TGTGCCAGCATCAAAGGACTAGCGGGGTTCGAGCAGTACTTC. Its protein is CASIKGLAGFEQYF.

The V gene is TRBV19, the J gene TRBJ2-3; the match to TRBD2 covers 11 bases. CDR3 length: 15 residues. V shed 4 bases, J shed 2 bases, and the junction held 2 bases outside the gene matches. From germline, CDR1 is LNHDA and CDR2 SQIVND (reference sequence). CDR3 sequence reads: CASSTSGGHTDTQYF. The CDR3 DNA is TGTGCCAGTAGTACTAGCGGGGGGCACACAGATACGCAGTATTTT.

The chain links TRBV27 to TRBJ2-5, with D uncertain. Germline CDR1 MNHEY, CDR2 SMNVEV (reference sequence). The CDR3 is 15 residues long. V shed 3 bases and J shed 4 bases, with 15 bases lying between them. DNA for the CDR3: TGTGCCAGCAGTTTCCATAACCGTTTCGGAGAGACCCAGTACTTC. Residues: CASSFHNRFGETQYF.

The V gene is TRBV5-1, the J gene TRBJ2-5, with 14 bases that match TRBD2. This CDR3 comprises 19 residues. Germline V lookup: CDR1 SGHRS, CDR2 YFSETQ. V was pared by 2 bases and J by 0 bases, with 9 bases of the junction left unmatched. The DNA for the CDR3 is TGCGCCAGCAGCTTTTTCCCCGGGACTAGCGGGGGAGACCAAGAGACCCAGTACTTC. Residues: CASSFFPGTSGGDQETQYF.